The 23 T cell receptor beta chains below all came from one sample that was sequenced in a study of PD-L1 blockade in urothelial cancer. The time point was: pretreatment peripheral blood. Generated by immunoSEQ multiplex PCR, the TCRdb table keeps only in-frame clones and is missing some. This table holds 85,000 to 95,000 clones, 89% found once. The sample in question was PBMCs, obtained around atezolizumab (anti-PD-L1) treatment. The source is an elderly woman with urothelial cancer.

This chain joins TRBV18 and TRBJ2-7; D is unclear. This CDR3 has 12 amino acids. V lost 4 bases and J 7 bases, leaving 11 bases between the germline ends. Germline V gene sequence: CDR1 KGHSH, CDR2 LQKENI. The DNA for the CDR3 is TGTGCCAGCTCACTAATTGGCCCGGAGCAGTACTTC. It encodes CASSLIGPEQYF.

V and J are TRBV27 and TRBJ1-2; no clear D gene. The CDR3 sequence is 13 residues long. Germline CDR1 reads MNHEY; CDR2 reads SMNVEV (reference sequence). Between the trimmed V and J ends, which lost 6 bases and 4 bases, there was a span of 12 bases. CDR3 coding DNA: TGTGCCAGCAGGGACGCCGCGGGCTATGGCTACACCTTC. This codes for CASRDAAGYGYTF.

The chain's CDR3 is CASSEKRSSGRDNEQFF. CDR3 nucleotide sequence: TGTGCCAGCAGCGAAAAGCGGTCTAGCGGTAGAGACAATGAGCAGTTCTTC. The V gene is TRBV6-1, the J gene TRBJ2-1, with TRBD2 identical over 7 bases. This CDR3 is 17 amino acids long. Germline V CDR1 and CDR2: MNHNS, SASEGT. J was trimmed by 5 bases and V by 6 bases; bases with no gene match: 16.

The chain couples TRBV5-6 to TRBJ2-7, with D unresolved. V was trimmed by 2 bases and J by 0 bases, leaving 9 bases between them. CDR1 and CDR2 from the germline V gene are SGHDT and YYEEEE. This CDR3 is 14 amino acids long. This CDR3 is CASSLWSSSYEQYF. The CDR3 DNA is TGTGCCAGCAGCTTATGGAGTAGCTCCTACGAGCAGTACTTC.

The rearrangement uses TRBV4-1 and TRBJ1-1; possible D gene TRBD1, 5 bases. V was clipped by 0 bases and J by 11 bases, with 19 bases between them. Per the germline V gene, CDR1 is MGHRA and CDR2 is YSYEKL. This CDR3 has 15 residues. Here the CDR3 DNA reads TGCGCCAGCAGCCAAGAAGGGGTAGGCGCCCCCGGTGCTTTCTTT. It specifies CASSQEGVGAPGAFF.

The rearrangement links TRBV19 to TRBJ2-2; D uncertain. The CDR3 length is 14 residues. V was clipped by 4 bases and J by 4 bases, with 10 bases between them. Germline CDR1 and CDR2: LNHDA and SQIVND (reference sequence). CDR3 in DNA: TGTGCCAGTAGTAACCAGGCGTTCACCGGGGAGCTGTTTTTT. Protein product: CASSNQAFTGELFF.

The J gene is TRBJ2-3, the V gene TRBV5-1; TRBD1 is a possible D gene (6 bases). This CDR3 spans 14 amino acids. The germline gives CDR1 SGHRS, CDR2 YFSETQ. Trimming pared 4 bases from V and 3 bases from J, leaving 12 bases between. Here the CDR3 reads CASSRDTFTDTQYF. The CDR3 DNA is TGCGCCAGCAGCCGGGACACCTTTACAGATACGCAGTATTTT.

The chain uses TRBV7-3 and TRBJ2-7, with D possibly TRBD2 on 6 matching bases. CDR1 SGHTA and CDR2 FQGTGA come from the germline V gene. The CDR3 has 16 amino acids. V shed 4 bases and J shed 0 bases, with 16 bases lying between them. The CDR3 nucleotides read TGTGCCAGCAGCTCGAAGCGGGCTTCATCCTCCTACGAGCAGTACTTC. Translation gives CASSSKRASSSYEQYF.

The genes are TRBV9 and TRBJ2-1; 9 bases fit TRBD2. This CDR3 has 15 residues. J lost 4 bases, V lost 6 bases, and 8 bases had no gene match. In germline, CDR1 is SGDLS, CDR2 YYNGEE. The CDR3 spells CASNDGTSLYNEQFF. Here the CDR3 DNA reads TGTGCCAGCAACGACGGGACTAGCCTATACAATGAGCAGTTCTTC.

The gene calls are TRBV7-9 and TRBJ1-5, with D tentatively TRBD1 (5 bases). This CDR3 region has 13 residues. From germline, CDR1 is SEHNR and CDR2 FQNEAQ (reference sequence). V was shortened by 3 bases and J by 8 bases, with 11 bases between the two germline ends. The DNA of the CDR3 is TGTGCCAGCAGCTTTGACGGGGGAGAGCCCCAGCATTTT. This encodes CASSFDGGEPQHF.

The rearrangement links TRBV7-9 to TRBJ2-3; D might be TRBD2 (6 bases). The CDR3 is 15 amino acids. The germline V gene encodes CDR1 SEHNR and CDR2 FQNEAQ (reference sequence). V shed 6 bases and J shed 0 bases, with 13 bases lying between them. CDR3 DNA sequence: TGTGCCAGCAGTATGTCCAGCGGGAGCACAGATACGCAGTATTTT. Encoded protein: CASSMSSGSTDTQYF.

The chain has TRBV28 and TRBJ2-6; D remains ambiguous. The V gene lost 10 bases and the J gene lost 2 bases, with 9 bases spanning the gap. The germline gives CDR1 MDHEN, CDR2 SYDVKM. The CDR3 contains 13 residues. DNA of the CDR3: TGTGCCAACCGCCGGGCTGGGGCCAACGTCCTGACTTTC. The encoded protein is CANRRAGANVLTF.

The CDR3 spells CASSRDRYVAFF. CDR3 nucleotides: TGTGCCAGCAGTCGTGATCGGTACGTAGCTTTCTTT. The chain is built from TRBV28 and TRBJ1-1; unclear D gene. Looked up from germline, CDR1 is MDHEN and CDR2 is SYDVKM. The length of the CDR3 is 12 residues. Trimming cost V 5 bases and J 10 bases, with 14 bases left between them.

The chain combines TRBV11-1 with TRBJ2-7; 7 positions agree with TRBD1. CDR1 is SGHAT and CDR2 is FQDESV in the germline V gene (reference sequence). This CDR3 spans 15 amino acids. Germline trimming cut 7 bases from V and 3 bases from J; bases unmatched to any gene: 12. The CDR3: CASTPRSQGVYEQYF. CDR3 DNA: TGTGCCAGCACCCCAAGGTCGCAGGGGGTCTACGAGCAGTACTTC.

The chain carries TRBV5-6 and TRBJ1-2; 7 bases agree with TRBD1. V gave up 3 bases and J gave up 5 bases; unmatched junction bases: 1. CDR1 is SGHDT, CDR2 YYEEEE, per germline. CDR3 length equals 12 residues. The CDR3 sequence is CASSSTGYGYTF. DNA for the CDR3: TGTGCCAGCAGCTCGACAGGGTATGGCTACACCTTC.

The chain employs TRBV30 and TRBJ2-3, with D uncertain. V was cut by 0 bases and J by 2 bases, with 6 bases left in between. The CDR3 covers 13 residues. Germline lookup yields CDR1 GTSNPN and CDR2 SVGIG (reference sequence). The CDR3 region is CAWSVQPTDTQYF. DNA for the CDR3: TGTGCCTGGAGTGTACAGCCCACAGATACGCAGTATTTT.

The rearrangement uses TRBV28 and TRBJ2-2; D call uncertain. Between the trimmed V and J ends, which lost 3 bases and 5 bases, there was a span of 4 bases. The CDR3 covers 12 residues. CDR1 MDHEN and CDR2 SYDVKM come from the germline V gene. The CDR3 nucleotides read TGTGCCAGCAGTTTTATTACCGGGGAGCTGTTTTTT. This translates into CASSFITGELFF.

The chain is built from TRBV5-4 and TRBJ1-1; the D is unclear. CDR1 SGHNT and CDR2 YYREEE come from the germline V gene (reference sequence). V lost 2 bases and J 5 bases, leaving 10 bases between the germline ends. The CDR3 extends over 13 amino acids. Here the CDR3 reads CASSLPAGTEAFF. CDR3 DNA sequence: TGTGCCAGCAGCTTACCTGCGGGTACTGAAGCTTTCTTT.

The CDR3 region has the DNA TGCGCCAGCAGCAAAACTCTAGGGACAGGGGGTCAAGAGACCCAGTACTTC. It is translated as CASSKTLGTGGQETQYF. V and J are TRBV5-1 and TRBJ2-5; 11 bases fit TRBD1. Germline assignment: CDR1 SGHRS and CDR2 YFSETQ. Trimming removed 4 bases from V and 2 bases from J; junction bases left unmatched: 10. This CDR3 region has 17 residues.

A word on this clone: In the same sample, other DNA sequences code for this CDR3. The chain is built from TRBV19 and TRBJ1-2, with D tentatively TRBD1 (6 bases). Trimming stripped 3 bases from V and 2 bases from J, with 10 bases between. CDR1 and CDR2 (germline): LNHDA, SQIVND (reference sequence). This CDR3 is built from 14 residues. As DNA, the CDR3 is TGTGCCAGTAGTATCGGGACAAGCAACTATGGCTACACCTTC. Translating gives CASSIGTSNYGYTF.

The chain has TRBV5-1 and TRBJ2-5; 11 bases fit TRBD2. The germline CDR1 and CDR2 sequences are SGHRS and YFSETQ. The CDR3 runs to 15 residues. Trimming cost V 4 bases and J 5 bases; bases outside gene matches: 7. DNA of the CDR3: TGCGCCAGCAGCCTGACTAGCGGGGCCTCCGAGACCCAGTACTTC. Protein sequence: CASSLTSGASETQYF.

The chain links TRBV30 to TRBJ2-7, with D tentatively TRBD2 (6 bases). Germline lookup yields CDR1 GTSNPN and CDR2 SVGIG (reference sequence). This CDR3 comprises 15 residues. Trimming took 0 bases from V and 6 from J, leaving 18 bases between them. The CDR3 loop reads CAWSVVAAGTGEQYF. CDR3 nucleotides: TGTGCCTGGAGTGTAGTAGCGGCTGGCACCGGCGAGCAGTACTTC.

This chain links TRBV28 with TRBJ2-7; 9 bases match TRBD1. This CDR3 has 13 residues. In germline, CDR1 is MDHEN, CDR2 SYDVKM. After removal of 8 bases from V and 3 bases from J, the junction contained 5 bases not matched to a gene. The CDR3 loop reads CASRGTGLYEQYF. CDR3 DNA sequence: TGTGCCAGCCGGGGGACAGGGCTCTACGAGCAGTACTTC. The entire variable domain, with the rest obtained from reference TRBV28 and TRBJ2-7, is as follows: DVKVTQSSRYLVKRTGEKVFLECVQDMDHENMFWYRQDPGLGLRLIYFSYDVKMKEKGDIPEGYSVSREKKERFSLILESASTNQTSMYLCASRGTGLYEQYFGPGTRLTVT.